The text below deals with one T cell receptor beta chain. Its cognate antigen is unknown. A second PCR, run for about 7 to 11 cycles, used a sample-barcoded 5' primer plus a J-beta primer mix. In TCRdb, the 5' RACE reads were re-called with MiXCR into one record per CDR3 protein. There are 1,500,000 or so distinct CDR3 sequences in the sample; 59% occur only once, and about 6.7% lies in the top ten. V lost 5 bases and J 3 bases, leaving 14 bases between the germline ends. CDR3 length equals 14 residues. In germline, CDR1 is SGHRS, CDR2 YFSETQ. The data were taken from a study of blood T cells in healthy people across ages. Study background: Per two T cells, about one barcoded beta molecule was captured through template switching.

Regarding the study as a whole: Estimates based on one million T cells were treated as lower bounds.

The sequence was obtained from a man between 18 and 29 years old in good health. What was sequenced was blood. The genes are TRBV5-1 and TRBJ1-2; tentative D call: TRBD1 (6 bases). In DNA form, the CDR3 reads TGCGCCAGCAGGTTCCACAGGGAGGACTATGGCTACACCTTC. It yields the protein CASRFHREDYGYTF.